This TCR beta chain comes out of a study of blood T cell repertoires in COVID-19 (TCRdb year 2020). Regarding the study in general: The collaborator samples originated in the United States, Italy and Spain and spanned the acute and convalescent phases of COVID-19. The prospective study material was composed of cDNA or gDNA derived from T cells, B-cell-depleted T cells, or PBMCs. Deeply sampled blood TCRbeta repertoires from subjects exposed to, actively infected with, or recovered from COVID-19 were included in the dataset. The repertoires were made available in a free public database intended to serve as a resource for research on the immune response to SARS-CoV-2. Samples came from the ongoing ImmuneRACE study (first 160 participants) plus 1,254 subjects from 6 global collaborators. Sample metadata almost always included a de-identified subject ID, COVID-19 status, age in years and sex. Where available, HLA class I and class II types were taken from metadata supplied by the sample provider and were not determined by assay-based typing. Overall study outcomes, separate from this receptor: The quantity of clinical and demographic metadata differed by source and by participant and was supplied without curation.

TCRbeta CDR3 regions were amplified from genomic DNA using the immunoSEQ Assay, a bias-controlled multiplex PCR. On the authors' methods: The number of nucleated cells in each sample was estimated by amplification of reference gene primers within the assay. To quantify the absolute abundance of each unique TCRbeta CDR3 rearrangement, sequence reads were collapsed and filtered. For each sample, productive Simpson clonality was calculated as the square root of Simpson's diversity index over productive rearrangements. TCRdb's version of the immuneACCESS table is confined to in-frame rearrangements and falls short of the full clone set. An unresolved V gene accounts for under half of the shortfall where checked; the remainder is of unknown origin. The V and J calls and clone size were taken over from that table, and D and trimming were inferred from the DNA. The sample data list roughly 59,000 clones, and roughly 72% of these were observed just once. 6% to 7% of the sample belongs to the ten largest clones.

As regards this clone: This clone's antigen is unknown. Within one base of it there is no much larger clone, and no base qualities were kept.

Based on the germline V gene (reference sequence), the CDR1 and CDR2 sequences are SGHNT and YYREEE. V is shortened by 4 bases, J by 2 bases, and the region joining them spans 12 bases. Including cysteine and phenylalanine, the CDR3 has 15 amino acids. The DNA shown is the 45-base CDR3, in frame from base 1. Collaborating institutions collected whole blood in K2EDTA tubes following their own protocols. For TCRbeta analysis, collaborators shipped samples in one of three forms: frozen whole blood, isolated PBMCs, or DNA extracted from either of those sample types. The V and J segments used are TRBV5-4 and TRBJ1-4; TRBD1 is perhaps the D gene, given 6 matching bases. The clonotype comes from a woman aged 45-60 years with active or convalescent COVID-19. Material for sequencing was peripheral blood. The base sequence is TGTGCCAGCAGCCCGGGGGGGGGCACTAATGAAAAACTGTTTTTT. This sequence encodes CASSPGGGTNEKLFF.